These T cell receptor beta chains were read from a single sample in a study of cytomegalovirus exposure and HLA in healthy donors. Using immunoSEQ multiplex PCR, the repertoire was profiled, and TCRdb retains in-frame clones only, with some absent. The sample has about 150,000 clones, roughly four fifths seen once. The sample was PBMCs. The receptors stem from a girl between 10 and 17 years old in good health and CMV-seropositive. Both conserved end residues are part of each CDR3. The D gene is left open where the match is weak. Only some rows state a clone size, as once, few, many or a class for expanded clones.

NA TRBJ2-5 TRBV6-5 NA TGTGCCAGCAGTTACGGCGGGGTTTCACAAGAGACCCAGTACTTC CASSYGGVSQETQYF
NA TRBJ2-7 TRBV7-9 NA TGTGCCAGCAGCTTAGATTTCATCTTTGGACAGCTTCCTAGGGAGTACTTC CASSLDFIFGQLPREYF
TRBD1 TRBJ2-2 TRBV5-6 NA TGTGCCAGCAGGGTACGGACAGGGGTGAACACCGGGGAGCTGTTTTTT CASRVRTGVNTGELFF
NA TRBJ1-1 TRBV4-1 once TGCGCCAGCAGCCAACTCCGCGGGGCTGAAGCTTTCTTT CASSQLRGAEAFF
NA TRBJ2-7 TRBV5-4 NA TGTGCCAGCAGCTTACAGAGCTCCTACGAGCAGTACTTC CASSLQSSYEQYF
NA TRBJ1-1 TRBV18 NA TGTGCCAGCTCAGGGTTGAGTGGCAGGGGCACTGAAGCTTTCTTT CASSGLSGRGTEAFF
NA TRBJ2-7 TRBV27 NA TGTGCCAGCAGTCCCCTACAGGGTTCCGAGCAGTACTTC CASSPLQGSEQYF
TRBD2 TRBJ2-7 TRBV13 NA TGTGCCAGCAGCCTCCCGGGGGGCTACGAGCAGTACTTC CASSLPGGYEQYF
TRBD1 TRBJ1-1 TRBV10-3 once TGTGCCATCAGGGATACCGGGACAGGGGATAACACTGAAGCTTTCTTT CAIRDTGTGDNTEAFF
NA TRBJ2-3 TRBV7-9 NA TGTGCCAGCAGCCCCCGTAGGCGGGGCACAGATACGCAGTATTTT CASSPRRRGTDTQYF
NA TRBJ1-3 TRBV15 NA TGTGCCACCAGCAGATTAGACAGAGCCTCTGGAAACACCATATATTTT CATSRLDRASGNTIYF
TRBD1 TRBJ2-7 TRBV12-5 NA TGTGCTAGTTCCCCGGGACAGGGTTCCTACGAGCAGTACTTC CASSPGQGSYEQYF
TRBD1 TRBJ1-1 TRBV5-4 NA TGTGCCAGCAGCTCCTCCCAGGGGGCGCCGACTGAAGCTTTCTTT CASSSSQGAPTEAFF
NA TRBJ1-2 TRBV19 NA TGTGCCAGTAGTATCGCCAGGCAGGGAGGCTACACCTTC CASSIARQGGYTF
NA TRBJ1-2 TRBV29-1 once TGCAGCGTTGAAACAGGCGCTAACTATGGCTACACCTTC CSVETGANYGYTF
TRBD2 TRBJ2-7 TRBV7-9 NA TGTGCCAGCAGCGACGGGGGGATTGGGTACGAGCAGTACTTC CASSDGGIGYEQYF
TRBD2 TRBJ2-2 TRBV6-6 NA TGTGCCAGCACGCTAGCGGGGGGGAGGACCGGGGAGCTGTTTTTT CASTLAGGRTGELFF
TRBD1 TRBJ1-2 TRBV2 NA TGTGCCAGCAGTCCGGACAGGGCGATGGGCTATGGCTACACCTTC CASSPDRAMGYGYTF
TRBD2 TRBJ2-3 TRBV10-1 NA TGCGCCAGCAGTGAGACTAGCGGGGTCACAGATACGCAGTATTTT CASSETSGVTDTQYF
TRBD1 TRBJ2-3 TRBV7-6 NA TGTGCCAGCGGGCAGGGGGCTGATACGCAGTATTTT CASGQGADTQYF
NA TRBJ2-5 TRBV5-6 NA TGTGCCAGCAGCTTGTTGGGGGCAGGGAAGGGAGAGACCCAGTACTTC CASSLLGAGKGETQYF
TRBD1 TRBJ1-1 TRBV11-3 NA TGTGCCAGCAGGCGGACAGGTTACCTGTTGGGGAACACTGAAGCTTTCTTT CASRRTGYLLGNTEAFF
TRBD1 TRBJ2-7 TRBV7-6 NA TGTGCCAGCAGCTTAGGGACAGGACGCTACGAGCAGTACTTC CASSLGTGRYEQYF
NA TRBJ2-6 TRBV5-1 NA TGCGCCAGCAGCCCCCCAGGGGCTGGGGCCAACGTCCTGACTTTC CASSPPGAGANVLTF
NA TRBJ2-1 TRBV6-5 NA TGTGCCAGCAGTAAGGGGGGGACCCAGGGCAATGAGCAGTTCTTC CASSKGGTQGNEQFF
TRBD1 TRBJ1-6 TRBV27 NA TGTGCCAGCAGTCAACAGGGGGCGGGCAATTCACCCCTCCACTTT CASSQQGAGNSPLHF
NA TRBJ1-1 TRBV5-4 NA TGTGCCAGCAGCTCCGAAACAGGGATTGGCACTGAAGCTTTCTTT CASSSETGIGTEAFF
TRBD1 TRBJ1-3 TRBV6-1 NA TGTGCCAGCAGTGAGACCCGACAGGGGATAGCTGGAAACACCATATATTTT CASSETRQGIAGNTIYF